The clone carrying this TCR beta chain is a singleton in its sample. No antigen is known for it. This sample is drawn from a study of PD-1 blockade in classical Hodgkin lymphoma. Regarding the study as a whole: Complete responders started with a diversity level that resembled newly diagnosed patients at baseline. Still unresolved is the cause of the repertoire differences, which may be disease activity or prior therapy. Exclusion removed patients who began nivolumab under 1 year after ASCT.

TCRdb's table, derived via immunoSEQ multiplex PCR, lists solely in-frame clones and lacks some. The data contain 12,000 to 15,000 clones, around 84% of them singletons. The CDR3 sequence is 19 residues long. Germline V gene sequence: CDR1 SGDLS, CDR2 YYNGEE. The trim removed 4 bases at V and 6 bases at J, leaving 15 bases unmatched. Autologous stem cell transplantation was followed by relapse in every patient, and brentuximab vedotin exposure varied. The sequence was collected from a human donor with classical Hodgkin lymphoma. This chain links TRBV9 with TRBJ2-3; 15 positions agree with TRBD2. The sequencing used peripheral blood mononuclear cells (PBMCs), collected at baseline. CDR3 bases: TGTGCCAGCAGCCAAAGCGGACTAGCGGGAGGGCCGGGGGCGGATACGCAGTATTTT. Translating gives CASSQSGLAGGPGADTQYF.